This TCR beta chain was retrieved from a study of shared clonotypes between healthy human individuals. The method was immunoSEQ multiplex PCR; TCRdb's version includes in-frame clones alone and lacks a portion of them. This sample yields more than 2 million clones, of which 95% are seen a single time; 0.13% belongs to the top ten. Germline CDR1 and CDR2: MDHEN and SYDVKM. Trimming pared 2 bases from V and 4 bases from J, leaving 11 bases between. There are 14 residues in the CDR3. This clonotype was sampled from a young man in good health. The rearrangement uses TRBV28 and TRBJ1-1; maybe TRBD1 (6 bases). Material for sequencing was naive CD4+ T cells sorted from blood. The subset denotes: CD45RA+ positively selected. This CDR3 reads CASSLGARGTEAFF. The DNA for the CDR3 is TGTGCCAGCAGTTTAGGGGCCAGGGGCACTGAAGCTTTCTTT.